This TCR beta chain was retrieved from a study of blood T cell repertoires in COVID-19. Study-wide context: Whether acute or convalescent, the COVID-19 samples came from the United States, Italy and Spain.

Authors' data handling: Nucleated cell number was recorded as an estimate derived from reference gene primer amplification. Assay: immunoSEQ multiplex PCR; the TCRdb copy retains only in-frame clones and omits some. V and J calls and clone size are copied from that table; D and trimming were computed from the DNA. The sample shows around 78,000 clones, more than 75% of them seen only once. Trimming pared 2 bases from V and 0 bases from J, leaving 17 bases between. Germline V CDR1 and CDR2: SGHAT, FQNNGV. The CDR3 extends over 18 amino acids. Input material: peripheral blood. This sequence originates from a human donor in a cohort sampled during active COVID-19. This chain uses TRBV11-2 with TRBJ1-3, with D perhaps matching TRBD1 (6 bases). CDR3: CASSLTGSKFSSGNTIYF. The CDR3 DNA follows: TGTGCCAGCAGCTTAACAGGGAGTAAATTTAGCTCTGGAAACACCATATATTTT.